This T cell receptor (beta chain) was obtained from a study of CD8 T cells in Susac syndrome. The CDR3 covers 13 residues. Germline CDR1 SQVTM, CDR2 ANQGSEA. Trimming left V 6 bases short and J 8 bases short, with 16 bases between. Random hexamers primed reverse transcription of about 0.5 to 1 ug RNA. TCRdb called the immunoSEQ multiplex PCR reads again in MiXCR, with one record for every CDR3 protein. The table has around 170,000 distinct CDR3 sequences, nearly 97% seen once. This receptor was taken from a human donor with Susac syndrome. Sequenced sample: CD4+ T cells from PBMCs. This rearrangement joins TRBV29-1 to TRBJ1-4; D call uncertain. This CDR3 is CSVDLWPEEKLFF. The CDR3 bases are TGCAGCGTCGACCTGTGGCCGGAGGAAAAACTGTTTTTT.